This T cell receptor (beta chain) derives from a study of identical twins. The study, taken as a whole, reports: Invariant MAIT and iNKT cells may have partly biased zero-insertion analyses.

TCRdb re-called the 5' RACE reads through MiXCR, storing one row per CDR3 protein. The sample has a few hundred thousand distinct CDR3 sequences; 20% to 25% are singletons. From germline, CDR1 is DFQATT and CDR2 SNEGSKA (reference sequence). V trimming: 6 bases; J trimming: 2 bases; junction bases outside the gene matches: 8. This CDR3 comprises 14 residues. Notes on this clonotype: Its specificity is not known.

These same records also appear under a second study, on T cells expressing NK-cell markers. According to that study: Of CD8+ T cells, about 1.0-8% belonged to dominant NKG2C+ clonotypes in five to seven donors.

The chain employs TRBV20-1 and TRBJ2-5; 8 positions agree with TRBD2. The specimen was CD4+ T cells sorted from blood. The receptor was derived from a woman aged 18-35 years in good health. The CDR3 protein is CSAINIAGQETQYF. The CDR3 nucleotides read TGCAGTGCCATAAATATAGCGGGGCAAGAGACCCAGTACTTC.